The clone carrying this TCR beta chain was counted at least ten times. Its specificity is not known. These data originate in a study of T cell repertoires in cytomegalovirus infection. Study-wide context: CMV infection and matching HLA type were both indicated by public TCR beta signatures. Study results and limitations: HLA-C-restricted CMV-specific TCR beta clonotypes were dominant in the ex vivo response.

TCRdb redid the calling of the reads with MiXCR, one entry per CDR3 protein. Among more than 400,000 distinct CDR3 sequences listed, more than 20% were seen once. Germline assignment: CDR1 SGHTA and CDR2 FQGNSA. Trimming cost V 5 bases and J 5 bases; bases outside gene matches: 4. The CDR3 has 13 residues. The V gene is TRBV7-2, the J gene TRBJ2-5; 8 bases map to TRBD1. The sequence derives from a human donor in good health (CMV status not recorded). Some clones in this sample may be carry-over from other donors' samples. The sample consisted of PBMCs. The CDR3 region has the DNA TGTGCCAGCAGCACCAACAGGGGGGAGACCCAGTACTTC. This translates into CASSTNRGETQYF.